This T cell receptor beta chain was identified in a study of T cell responses to AZD1222 COVID-19 vaccine. Study-level findings and limits: Increased Spike-specific TCR breadth and depth were observed after two AZD1222 doses. Donors in the cohort were predominantly white British and more often female, and clonal diversity was possibly underestimated. Regions left unmutated in variants are reportedly the target of nearly half of spike-specific TCRs. At baseline, just a handful of AZD1222 recipients tested seropositive.

Generated by immunoSEQ multiplex PCR, the TCRdb table keeps only in-frame clones and is missing some. The sample has roughly 100,000 clones, over 75% seen once. Points on this clone: Its antigen is not known.

V was trimmed by 3 bases and J by 6 bases, leaving 12 bases between them. The germline gives CDR1 KGHSH, CDR2 LQKENI. The CDR3 runs to 14 residues. This TCR was sampled from an adult in good health. This rearrangement joins TRBV18 to TRBJ2-1; D possibly uses TRBD1 or TRBD2 (5 bases each). The material was peripheral blood, obtained on day 0 of AZD1222 vaccination. The CDR3 sequence is CASSPTGTSNEQFF. DNA for the CDR3: TGTGCCAGCTCACCCACCGGGACCAGCAATGAGCAGTTCTTC. The full variable domain, its missing parts supplied by reference TRBV18 and TRBJ2-1, is NAGVMQNPRHLVRRRGQEARLRCSPMKGHSHVYWYRQLPEEGLKFMVYLQKENIIDESGMPKERFSAEFPKEGPSILRIQQVVRGDSAAYFCASSPTGTSNEQFFGPGTRLTVL.